Listed below are T cell receptor beta chains from one sample, sequenced in a study of blood T cell repertoires in COVID-19. Assay: immunoSEQ multiplex PCR; the TCRdb copy retains only in-frame clones and omits some. The profile covers about 74,000 clones, with roughly 81% appearing a single time and 36% taken by the ten largest. The sequenced sample was peripheral blood. The receptors were sampled from a man aged 65 to 79 with acute or convalescent COVID-19. CDR3s include the opening cysteine and the closing phenylalanine or tryptophan. D genes are given only for firm matches. Clone size is not always given. Where it is, it says once, few, many or a class for expanded clones.

j_call d_call v_call clone_size cdr3_nt cdr3_aa
TRBJ1-6 TRBD1 TRBV28 once TGTGCCAGCAGACCACAGGGGGGGGTTAATTCACCCCTCCACTTT CASRPQGGVNSPLHF
TRBJ1-4 TRBD1 TRBV19 - TGTGCCAGTAGTATGGATTGGGGACAGCGTAGCGGAAAACTGTTTTTT CASSMDWGQRSGKLFF
TRBJ1-6 TRBD1 TRBV28 - TGTGCCAGCAGTCGACAGGGTAATTCACCCCTCCACTTT CASSRQGNSPLHF
TRBJ1-3 - TRBV6-5 - TGTGCCAGCAGTTACTCGAGAGGAGGGGCTGGAAACACCATATATTTT CASSYSRGGAGNTIYF
TRBJ2-3 TRBD2 TRBV11-2 - TGTGCCAGCAGCTCTCTAACTAGCGGACGCACAGATACGCAGTATTTT CASSSLTSGRTDTQYF
TRBJ2-1 TRBD1 TRBV5-1 - TGCGCCAGCAGCCCCCGGGACAGGGGGGCGAATGAGCAGTTCTTC CASSPRDRGANEQFF
TRBJ1-4 - TRBV28 - TGTGCCAGCAGTTTTGGGGGGATTGGTGAAAAACTGTTTTTT CASSFGGIGEKLFF
TRBJ1-2 - TRBV6-5 - TGTGCCAGCACCTACTTCCTAGGGGAAAACTATGGCTACACCTTC CASTYFLGENYGYTF
TRBJ1-5 - TRBV5-5 - TGTGCCAGCAGCTGGCTCGGGGGGGACAATCAGCCCCAGCATTTT CASSWLGGDNQPQHF
TRBJ2-7 TRBD2 TRBV6-5 - TGTGCCAGCAGAGTACTAGCGGGGGCCTACGAGCAGTACTTC CASRVLAGAYEQYF
TRBJ1-5 - TRBV6-2/TRBV6-3 - TGTGCCAGCAGTTACAACCCCCAAGCTTACCACAGGGCTGACAATCAGCCCCAGCATTTT CASSYNPQAYHRADNQPQHF
TRBJ1-2 - TRBV6-5 - TGTGCCAGCAGTTACTCGATGGGCAGTTTATATGGCTACACCTTC CASSYSMGSLYGYTF
TRBJ2-7 TRBD2 TRBV7-8 - TGTGCCAGCAGCGTAACTAGCGGGAATACTCAGTTGGCATACGAGCAGTACTTC CASSVTSGNTQLAYEQYF
TRBJ1-5 - TRBV9 - TGTGCCAGCAGCGTAGGGGCAGGGGCTAGCAATCAGCCCCAGCATTTT CASSVGAGASNQPQHF
TRBJ2-7 - TRBV15 - TGTGCCACCAGCAGAGATAACGAGCAGTACTTC CATSRDNEQYF
TRBJ1-2 TRBD1 TRBV6-6 - TGTGCCAGCACTGGGGACAGGGAGGTCGGCTATGGCTACACCTTC CASTGDREVGYGYTF
TRBJ1-5 - TRBV6-5 few TGTGCCAGCAGATTCATGTCAGGCGCCGATCAGCCCCAGCATTTT CASRFMSGADQPQHF
TRBJ1-1 - TRBV12-3/TRBV12-4 - TGTGCCAGCAGTCCCCCGGGGAACACTGAAGCTTTCTTT CASSPPGNTEAFF
TRBJ2-2 TRBD2 TRBV19 - TGTGCCAGTAGTATAGTTAAAGCGGGAGGGTTGACCGGGGAGCTGTTTTTT CASSIVKAGGLTGELFF
TRBJ1-1 - TRBV7-9 - TGTGCCAGCAGCTTAGGCTCCGGGGATTTTGAAGCTTTCTTT CASSLGSGDFEAFF
TRBJ2-2 TRBD2 TRBV2 few TGTGCCAGCGTGTCCTCCAGACTAGCGGGAGATACCGGGGAGCTGTTTTTT CASVSSRLAGDTGELFF
TRBJ2-7 TRBD1 TRBV4-1 - TGCGCCAGCAGCCAAGATCGGCAGGGGGCCGGTGTTGGCTACGAGCAGTACTTC CASSQDRQGAGVGYEQYF
TRBJ1-5 - TRBV19 - TGTGCCAGTAGTTTTGTTCGGCAGGGTCGATCGTTGAGTCAGGGACAGCCCCAGCATTTT CASSFVRQGRSLSQGQPQHF
TRBJ2-2 TRBD1 TRBV3-1/TRBV3-2 - TGTGCCAGCAGCCTGACAGGGCCCGGGGAGCTGTTTTTT CASSLTGPGELFF
TRBJ1-1 - TRBV20-1 - TGCAGTGCTAGTTTTTCGGGCACTGAAGCTTTCTTT CSASFSGTEAFF
TRBJ2-1 TRBD2 TRBV4-3 - TGCGCCAGCAGCCAAGGGACTAGCGTCCATGAGCAGTTCTTC CASSQGTSVHEQFF
TRBJ2-3 - TRBV5-1 - TGCGCCAGCAGCTTCCGGTCTAGCACAGATACGCAGTATTTT CASSFRSSTDTQYF
TRBJ2-3 - TRBV5-4 - TGTGCCAGCAGCGGGACTGCCCCAGATACGCAGTATTTT CASSGTAPDTQYF
TRBJ2-1 TRBD1 TRBV11-1 - TGTGCCAGCAGCCCTCGGACAGGGGGCTACAATGAGCAGTTCTTC CASSPRTGGYNEQFF
TRBJ1-2 - TRBV19 - TGTGCCAGTAGTATAGCGGCGGGGACCTATGGCTACACCTTC CASSIAAGTYGYTF
TRBJ2-5 - TRBV6-1 few TGTGCCAGCAGTGGACTCAGGGGAAAGTACCAAGAGACCCAGTACTTC CASSGLRGKYQETQYF
TRBJ2-7 TRBD2 TRBV7-9 - TGTGCCAGCTCCCCACTGACTGGCGGCGGGGGCGAGCAGTACTTC CASSPLTGGGGEQYF
TRBJ2-5 - TRBV18 - TGTGCCAGCTCACCACCTGCCGGTTTCCAAGAGACCCAGTACTTC CASSPPAGFQETQYF
TRBJ1-4 TRBD1 TRBV28 - TGTGCCAGCAGTCGAGGGACAGGGGGCGCGAGGGAAAAACTGTTTTTT CASSRGTGGAREKLFF
TRBJ2-1 TRBD2 TRBV6-1 - TGTGCCAGCAGTGAGTCCCTAGCGGGAGGAAACAATGAGCAGTTCTTC CASSESLAGGNNEQFF
TRBJ2-4 - TRBV19 - TGTGCCAGTAGCTGGGCAAACATTCAGTACTTC CASSWANIQYF
TRBJ1-2 - TRBV7-8 once TGTGCCAGCAGCTCGACAACGCCCGACTATGGCTACACCTTC CASSSTTPDYGYTF